The T cell receptor beta chain described here comes from a study of blood T cells in healthy people across ages. Germline V gene sequence: CDR1 LGHDT, CDR2 YNNKEL (reference sequence). The CDR3 covers 12 residues. V dropped 5 bases and J dropped 11; count of bases not matched to a gene: 6. Combining a sample-barcoded 5' primer with a J-beta primer mix, a second PCR ran for roughly 6 to 11 cycles. TCRdb redid the calling of the 5' RACE reads with MiXCR, one entry per CDR3 protein. The profile covers roughly 1,500,000 distinct CDR3 sequences, with approximately 38% appearing a single time and roughly 7.9% taken by the ten largest.

The sample consisted of blood. The chain has TRBV3-1 and TRBJ1-1; TRBD1 agrees at 9 bases. The receptor was derived from a young woman in good health. The CDR3 protein is CASSYQQGAAFF. The CDR3 DNA reads as TGTGCCAGCAGCTACCAACAGGGGGCGGCTTTCTTT.